These 22 T cell receptor beta chains originate from one sample sequenced in a study of blood T cell repertoires in COVID-19. Data came from immunoSEQ multiplex PCR; TCRdb stores just in-frame clones and leaves some out. The table includes about 61,000 clones, around 77% detected once. Sequenced material: peripheral blood. All receptors derive from a man older than 75 with active or convalescent COVID-19.

This clone appeared a few times. CDR3 nucleotide sequence: TGTGCCAGCAGTGAAGAGTTGGCGGCCCAGTACTTC. Its protein product is CASSEELAAQYF. The chain has TRBV2 and TRBJ2-5; no clear D. The germline V gene encodes CDR1 SNHLY and CDR2 FYNNEI. The V gene lost 1 base and the J gene lost 9 bases, with 9 bases spanning the gap. The CDR3 totals 12 residues.

A single count supports this clone. The CDR3 coding sequence is TGTGCCAGCAGCTTAGATCACCAGAATACGCAGTATTTT. Protein product: CASSLDHQNTQYF. This chain connects TRBV11-3 to TRBJ2-3; D remains unclear. Germline CDR1 is SGHNT and CDR2 is YENEEA. The CDR3 is 13 amino acids. Trimming removed 0 bases at V and 7 bases at J, with 8 bases between.

Only a few counts were recorded for this clone. The rearrangement joins TRBV5-1 to TRBJ2-1; perhaps TRBD1 as D (6 bases). The CDR3 loop spans 14 amino acids. Germline CDR1 reads SGHRS; CDR2 reads YFSETQ. The V end lost 7 bases, the J end lost 6 bases, and 17 bases lay between the germline ends. CDR3 sequence (DNA): TGCGCCAGCGAAACGGGGCTAGGGGGCAATGAGCAGTTCTTC. Protein: CASETGLGGNEQFF.

This clone came up once. V is TRBV18 and J is TRBJ1-2; possibly TRBD1 for D (6 bases). V was shortened by 2 bases and J by 6 bases, with 10 bases between the two germline ends. The CDR3 totals 13 residues. The germline CDR1 and CDR2 sequences are KGHSH and LQKENI. CDR3 amino acids: CASSPTPGDGYTF. CDR3 coding DNA: TGTGCCAGCTCACCAACCCCAGGGGATGGCTACACCTTC.

This clone has a handful of counts. The chain uses TRBV10-3 and TRBJ1-1; D possibly corresponds to TRBD1 (6 bases). Germline CDR1 and CDR2: ENHRY and SYGVKD. The V end was cut by 3 bases, the J end by 6 bases, with 8 bases between. This CDR3 spans 12 amino acids. In DNA, the CDR3 is TGTGCCATCAGTGAACAGGGCCCTGAAGCTTTCTTT. Amino acids: CAISEQGPEAFF.

At least ten counts were recorded for this clone. The rearrangement uses TRBV29-1 and TRBJ2-7, with D perhaps TRBD1 (6 bases). Germline V lookup: CDR1 SQVTM, CDR2 ANQGSEA. The CDR3 has 12 amino acids. Trimming removed 4 bases from V and 5 bases from J, with 12 bases in between. The CDR3: CSVGTGTNEQYF. The CDR3 DNA sequence: TGCAGCGTTGGCACAGGGACGAACGAGCAGTACTTC.

The chain carries TRBV7-9 and TRBJ2-1; 7 bases fit TRBD1. Germline loops: CDR1 SEHNR, CDR2 FQNEAQ (reference sequence). This CDR3 has 16 amino acids. Trimming at V came to 0 bases and at J to 3 bases, leaving 5 bases not matched to a gene. Here the CDR3 reads CASSLAGTARYNEQFF. CDR3 coding DNA: TGTGCCAGCAGCTTAGCGGGGACAGCGCGCTACAATGAGCAGTTCTTC.

V and J are TRBV28 and TRBJ2-7, with D perhaps matching TRBD2 (6 bases). Germline lookup yields CDR1 MDHEN and CDR2 SYDVKM. The CDR3 is made up of 15 amino acids. The V gene lost 6 bases and the J gene lost 0 bases, with 15 bases spanning the gap. Written as DNA, the CDR3 is TGTGCCAGCAGGTATGGGGACTTCAGCTCCTACGAGCAGTACTTC. Residues: CASRYGDFSSYEQYF.

V and J are TRBV3-1 (or the pseudogene TRBV3-2) and TRBJ1-2; no clear D. The CDR3 is 11 residues long. V was shortened by 4 bases and J by 8 bases, with 8 bases between the two germline ends. The germline CDR1 and CDR2 sequences are LGHDT and YNNKEL (reference sequence). The chain's CDR3 is CASSRGIGYTF. In nucleotides, the CDR3 is TGTGCCAGCAGCCGAGGGATCGGCTACACCTTC.

This clone was found once. The chain combines TRBV4-2 with TRBJ1-6, with TRBD1 as a possible D gene (6 bases). Germline V gene sequence: CDR1 LGHNA, CDR2 YNFKEQ. Trimming cost V 1 base and J 9 bases, with 16 bases left between them. The CDR3 loop spans 16 amino acids. As DNA, the CDR3 is TGTGCCAGCAGCCAAGCACAGGGAAGAGAGGGTTCACCCCTCCACTTT. Translating gives CASSQAQGREGSPLHF.

The chain couples TRBV5-1 to TRBJ2-3; no reliable D call. This CDR3 region has 13 residues. V shed 0 bases and J shed 4 bases, with 6 bases lying between them. Germline loops: CDR1 SGHRS, CDR2 YFSETQ. The CDR3 DNA sequence: TGCGCCAGCAGCTTGGCCTTCGCAGATACGCAGTATTTT. Its translation: CASSLAFADTQYF.

This chain links TRBV9 with TRBJ2-3, with 7 bases fitting TRBD2. The junction had 16 bases not matched to a gene; V was cut back by 0 bases and J by 9 bases. The CDR3 spans 17 residues. Per the germline V gene, CDR1 is SGDLS and CDR2 is YYNGEE. The CDR3 coding sequence is TGTGCCAGCAGCGTAGTGGGAGGGAGCGGGAATTCAGTAACGCAGTATTTT. Translated, it gives CASSVVGGSGNSVTQYF.

V is TRBV6-4 and J is TRBJ1-4; TRBD1 matches 8 bases. With V trimmed by 3 bases and J by 8 bases, 11 bases remained unmatched. CDR1 is MRHNA and CDR2 is SNTAGT in the germline V gene. The CDR3 has 16 residues. The CDR3 DNA follows: TGTGCCAGCAGTGATTTCCTGGGACAGGCATGCGAAAAACTGTTTTTT. It yields the protein CASSDFLGQACEKLFF.

The V and J genes are TRBV1 and TRBJ2-5; the tabulated D call, TRBD2, remains unverified against the DNA. TRBV1 is classified as a pseudogene. The CDR3 totals 17 residues. The CDR3 DNA follows: TGCACCAGCAGCCAAGGCCTAGGGCGGGGGTACCAAGAGACCCAGTACTTC. It yields the protein CTSSQGLGRGYQETQYF.

The rearrangement joins TRBV7-9 to TRBJ2-1, with D possibly being TRBD2 (5 bases). Per germline, CDR1 SEHNR and CDR2 FQNEAQ (reference sequence). CDR3 length: 15 amino acids. Trimming stripped 2 bases from V and 2 bases from J, with 10 bases between. CDR3 nucleotides: TGTGCCAGCAGCTTACTAGCAGCGACCTACAATGAGCAGTTCTTC. It codes for CASSLLAATYNEQFF. Variable domain in full (rest from reference TRBV7-9 and TRBJ2-1): DTGVSQNPRHKITKRGQNVTFRCDPISEHNRLYWYRQTLGQGPEFLTYFQNEAQLEKSRLLSDRFSAERPKGSFSTLEIQRTEQGDSAMYLCASSLLAATYNEQFFGPGTRLTVL.

The J gene is TRBJ2-5, the V gene TRBV7-2, with TRBD2 matching over 8 bases. With 3 bases clipped from V and 5 bases from J, the junction kept 8 bases outside the gene matches. Germline V gene data show CDR1 as SGHTA and CDR2 as FQGNSA. The CDR3 has 15 residues. The CDR3 is CASSLLAGREETQYF. DNA of the CDR3: TGTGCCAGCAGCTTGCTAGCGGGTCGTGAGGAGACCCAGTACTTC.

The chain recombines TRBV15 with TRBJ2-5; 8 bases match TRBD1. V was pared by 6 bases and J by 3 bases, with 9 bases of the junction left unmatched. Germline values: CDR1 LNHNV, CDR2 YYDKDF (reference sequence). This CDR3 region has 15 residues. Written as DNA, the CDR3 is TGTGCCACCAGAGGTTCCAGGGGGCTTAAAGAGACCCAGTACTTC. Translation gives CATRGSRGLKETQYF. Drawing the rest from reference TRBV15 and TRBJ2-5, the complete variable domain is DAMVIQNPRYQVTQFGKPVTLSCSQTLNHNVMYWYQQKSSQAPKLLFHYYDKDFNNEADTPDNFQSRRPNTSFCFLDIRSPGLGDTAMYLCATRGSRGLKETQYFGPGTRLLVL.

The V and J genes are TRBV18 and TRBJ2-7; 8 nucleotides agree with TRBD2. Germline V gene data show CDR1 as KGHSH and CDR2 as LQKENI. The ends lost 4 bases at V and 4 bases at J; junction bases unmatched: 6. The CDR3 has 14 amino acids. CDR3 in amino acids: CASSRSGGGYEQYF. CDR3 DNA sequence: TGTGCCAGCTCACGTTCTGGCGGGGGGTACGAGCAGTACTTC.

The chain has TRBV25-1 and TRBJ2-7; 7 bases fit TRBD1. The CDR3 totals 15 residues. J was trimmed by 2 bases and V by 0 bases; bases with no gene match: 4. Germline V gene lookup returns CDR1 MGHDK and CDR2 SYGVNS. The CDR3 loop reads CASSEYTGVTYEQYF. The CDR3 bases are TGTGCCAGCAGTGAATACACAGGGGTGACCTACGAGCAGTACTTC.

In nucleotides, the CDR3 is TGTGCCAGCAGTTACTCGGGACAGACATCAGATACGCAGTATTTT. Encoded protein: CASSYSGQTSDTQYF. This chain uses TRBV6-6 with TRBJ2-3, with TRBD1 identical over 7 bases. The CDR3 is 15 residues long. Germline V gene lookup returns CDR1 MNHNY and CDR2 SVGAGI (reference sequence). V gave up 0 bases and J gave up 4 bases; unmatched junction bases: 4.

The rearrangement uses TRBV2 and TRBJ1-2; D unresolved. The V gene lost 6 bases and the J gene lost 4 bases, with 12 bases spanning the gap. This CDR3 is built from 13 residues. The germline V gene encodes CDR1 SNHLY and CDR2 FYNNEI. DNA for the CDR3: TGTGCCAGCAGCCTGACACGACCCTATGGCTACACCTTC. This encodes CASSLTRPYGYTF.

This chain uses TRBV2 with TRBJ2-1, with 8 bases aligning to TRBD2. Looked up from germline, CDR1 is SNHLY and CDR2 is FYNNEI. V shed 3 bases, J shed 1 base, and the junction held 11 bases outside the gene matches. The CDR3 is made up of 18 amino acids. The CDR3: CASSEGGSGGQSYNEQFF. In nucleotides, the CDR3 is TGTGCCAGCAGTGAGGGGGGTTCGGGAGGGCAGTCCTACAATGAGCAGTTCTTC.